Below, 17 T cell receptor beta chains from the same sample are listed, as sequenced in a study of T-cell memory formation after mild COVID-19. TCRdb fed the 5' RACE reads into MiXCR, producing one record per CDR3 protein. The sample contains about 560,000 distinct CDR3 sequences, under 20% of which appear only once. The sequenced sample consisted of PBMCs or a T cell subset sorted from them (not recorded which). The origin of the receptors is an adult woman who had mild COVID-19 (a few samples of this study predate the infection). Cell type and time point are not known.

The CDR3 reads CASRPTTFNYGYTF. The CDR3 DNA reads as TGTGCCAGTAGACCGACAACCTTTAACTATGGCTACACCTTC. V is TRBV19 and J is TRBJ1-2; no definite D call. CDR1 LNHDA and CDR2 SQIVND come from the germline V gene (reference sequence). Deletions cut 6 bases from V and 1 base from J, with 12 bases between. This CDR3 spans 14 amino acids. The full variable domain, in which reference TRBV19 and TRBJ1-2 provide the parts outside the CDR3, is DGGITQSPKYLFRKEGQNVTLSCEQNLNHDAMYWYRQDPGQGLRLIYYSQIVNDFQKGDIAEGYSVSREKKESFPLTVTSAQKNPTAFYLCASRPTTFNYGYTFGSGTRLTVV.

This chain links TRBV5-5 with TRBJ1-4; TRBD1 aligns across 8 bases. Trimming removed 6 bases from V and 8 bases from J; junction bases left unmatched: 9. Germline V gene lookup returns CDR1 SGHKS and CDR2 YYEKEE (reference sequence). CDR3 length equals 14 residues. In nucleotides, the CDR3 is TGTGCCAGCACCCAAGCGACAGGGGAAGAAAAACTGTTTTTT. It codes for CASTQATGEEKLFF.

This clonotype was seen a few times. The chain recombines TRBV29-1 with TRBJ1-1; TRBD1 is a possible D gene (6 bases). This CDR3 region has 13 residues. Trimming took off 4 bases at V and 4 bases at J, with 13 bases between the two ends. CDR1 and CDR2 from the germline V gene are SQVTM and ANQGSEA. For the CDR3, the DNA is TGCAGCGTTGTGGGGGGCCCCGCCACTGAAGCTTTCTTT. Protein: CSVVGGPATEAFF. Supplemented by reference TRBV29-1 and TRBJ1-1, the full variable domain reads SAVISQKPSRDICQRGTSLTIQCQVDSQVTMMFWYRQQPGQSLTLIATANQGSEATYESGFVIDKFPISRPNLTFSTLTVSNMSPEDSSIYLCSVVGGPATEAFFGQGTRLTVV.

The gene calls are TRBV3-1 and TRBJ2-1, with D tentatively TRBD1 (5 bases). V was pared by 1 base and J by 2 bases, with 15 bases between. Per the germline V gene, CDR1 is LGHDT and CDR2 is YNNKEL (reference sequence). The CDR3 runs 17 residues. The CDR3 DNA follows: TGTGCCAGCAGCCAAGCCGACCTAGGGGCCGCCTACAATGAGCAGTTCTTC. It is translated as CASSQADLGAAYNEQFF.

This clonotype has more than one count but fewer than ten. The J gene is TRBJ2-1, the V gene TRBV12-5; 12 bases map to TRBD1. This CDR3 has 15 amino acids. V lost 5 bases, J lost 6 bases, and 5 bases stayed unmatched. From germline, CDR1 is LGHNT and CDR2 FRNRAP. CDR3: CASGHGTGGRNEQFF. The CDR3 DNA follows: TGTGCTAGTGGTCACGGGACAGGGGGCCGCAATGAGCAGTTCTTC.

The chain is built from TRBV4-2 and TRBJ2-5; D remains ambiguous. The CDR3 runs 15 residues. CDR1 is LGHNA and CDR2 is YNFKEQ in the germline V gene. V was pared by 3 bases and J by 2 bases, with 13 bases between. The CDR3 DNA sequence: TGTGCCAGCAGCCAGGGGTCCGAACCGCAAGAGACCCAGTACTTC. It yields the protein CASSQGSEPQETQYF.

This clonotype was observed a handful of times. This chain links TRBV7-2 with TRBJ2-7; perhaps D is TRBD1 or TRBD2 (5 bases each). The length of the CDR3 is 15 residues. The V end lost 5 bases, the J end lost 1 base, and 15 bases lay between the germline ends. Germline V CDR1 and CDR2: SGHTA, FQGNSA. CDR3 amino acids: CASSRGREMSYEQYF. In DNA, the CDR3 is TGTGCCAGCAGCCGCGGCAGGGAGATGTCCTACGAGCAGTACTTC.

This clonotype was counted between two and nine times. The chain links TRBV4-1 to TRBJ1-2; the D is unclear. CDR1 is MGHRA and CDR2 is YSYEKL in the germline V gene. There are 14 residues in the CDR3. The V and J ends lost 1 base and 1 base respectively, with 7 bases between them. CDR3 nucleotide sequence: TGCGCCAGCAGCCAAGGGGAAAATAACTATGGCTACACCTTC. Amino acids: CASSQGENNYGYTF.

This sequence joins TRBV24-1 and TRBJ1-5; 9 bases are a match to TRBD1. The CDR3 length is 13 residues. Losses at the gene ends were 7 bases for V and 7 bases for J; bases not matched to a gene: 4. Germline CDR1 KGHDR, CDR2 SFDVKD. The CDR3, as DNA: TGTGCCACCAGGGGACAGGGCGACCAGCCCCAGCATTTT. Residues: CATRGQGDQPQHF.

The table lists this clonotype with a few counts. The chain joins TRBV12-3 or TRBV12-4 to TRBJ2-1; D is unresolved. This CDR3 is 13 amino acids long. Trimming stripped 4 bases from V and 6 bases from J, with 10 bases between. Written as DNA, the CDR3 is TGTGCCAGCAGTTGGGGTTCGCGCAATGAGCAGTTCTTC. This translates into CASSWGSRNEQFF.

The chain has TRBV7-9 and TRBJ2-5; D perhaps matches TRBD2 (5 bases). The CDR3 is made up of 16 amino acids. V lost 1 base and J lost 2, with 14 bases in between. CDR1 is SEHNR and CDR2 is FQNEAQ in the germline V gene (reference sequence). The CDR3: CASSLVPADRQETQYF. The CDR3 DNA sequence: TGTGCCAGCAGCTTAGTCCCAGCGGACCGACAAGAGACCCAGTACTTC.

This clonotype was seen only a few times. The rearrangement joins TRBV29-1 to TRBJ2-3; D call uncertain. V was trimmed by 5 bases and J by 0 bases, leaving 6 bases between them. Germline assignment: CDR1 SQVTM and CDR2 ANQGSEA. The CDR3 has 12 residues. CDR3: CSVMASTDTQYF. CDR3 DNA sequence: TGCAGCGTTATGGCTAGCACAGATACGCAGTATTTT.

CDR3 sequence (DNA): TGTGCCAGCAGCCCGGGACAGGGGGCGATTGAGTATTTT. Its translation is CASSPGQGAIEYF. The J gene is TRBJ2-3, the V gene TRBV7-8, with 12 bases matching TRBD1. Germline V gene data show CDR1 as SGHVS and CDR2 as FQNEAQ. V gave up 5 bases and J gave up 13 bases; unmatched junction bases: 7. The CDR3 totals 13 residues. Variable domain in full (rest from reference TRBV7-8 and TRBJ2-3): GAGVSQSPRYKVAKRGQDVALRCDPISGHVSLFWYQQALGQGPEFLTYFQNEAQLDKSGLPSDRFFAERPEGSVSTLKIQRTQQEDSAVYLCASSPGQGAIEYFGPGTRLTVL.

This clonotype was seen a few times. The genes are TRBV7-3 and TRBJ2-1; 9 nucleotides align to TRBD2. This CDR3 region has 16 residues. Germline assignment: CDR1 SGHTA and CDR2 FQGTGA. The trim removed 5 bases at V and 5 bases at J, leaving 10 bases unmatched. The CDR3 DNA reads TGTGCCAGCAGCCCCAGCCGGGTAGCGGGGGACAATGAGCAGTTCTTC. It codes for CASSPSRVAGDNEQFF.

The chain recombines TRBV20-1 with TRBJ1-1; D possibly corresponds to TRBD1 (5 bases). Per germline, CDR1 DFQATT and CDR2 SNEGSKA (reference sequence). This CDR3 is 16 amino acids long. Trimming pared 0 bases from V and 3 bases from J, leaving 17 bases between. CDR3 nucleotide sequence: TGCAGTGCTAGAGATTTTAAGAGGGGTTCCGACACTGAAGCTTTCTTT. It is translated as CSARDFKRGSDTEAFF.

The chain has TRBV20-1 and TRBJ1-4; D possibly corresponds to TRBD1 (5 bases). V gave up 4 bases and J gave up 4 bases, with 10 bases separating them. Germline values: CDR1 DFQATT, CDR2 SNEGSKA (reference sequence). The CDR3 contains 13 residues. For the CDR3, the DNA is TGCAGTGCTAAAAGGGGTTTTAATGAAAAACTGTTTTTT. Its protein product is CSAKRGFNEKLFF.

The V gene is TRBV15, the J gene TRBJ1-1, with no clear D. The CDR3 spans 14 residues. The germline gives CDR1 LNHNV, CDR2 YYDKDF (reference sequence). Trimming shortened V by 9 bases and J by 1 base, and 15 bases separated the two germline ends. The DNA of the CDR3 is TGTGCCACTCTTATGGAGGATGGGAACACTGAAGCTTTCTTT. Translating gives CATLMEDGNTEAFF.